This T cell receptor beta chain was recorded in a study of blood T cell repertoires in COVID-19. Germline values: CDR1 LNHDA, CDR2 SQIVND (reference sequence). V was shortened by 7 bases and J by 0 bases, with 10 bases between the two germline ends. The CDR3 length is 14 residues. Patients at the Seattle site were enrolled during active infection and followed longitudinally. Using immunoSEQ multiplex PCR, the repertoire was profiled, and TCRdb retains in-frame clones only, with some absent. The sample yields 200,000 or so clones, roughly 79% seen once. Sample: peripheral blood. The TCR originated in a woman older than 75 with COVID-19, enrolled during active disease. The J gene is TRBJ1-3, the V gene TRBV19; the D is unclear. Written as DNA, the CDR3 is TGTGCCAGTACCCCGGGTTACTCTGGAAACACCATATATTTT. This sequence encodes CASTPGYSGNTIYF.